A selection of T cell receptor beta chains follows, all from one sample in a study of blood T cell repertoires in COVID-19. Clones were sequenced by immunoSEQ multiplex PCR, and TCRdb holds only the in-frame ones, with some missing. The sample comprises under 150,000 clones, around four fifths of which are singletons, and around 25% rests with the top ten. Material for sequencing was peripheral blood. The origin of the receptors is a human donor in a cohort sampled during active COVID-19. Both conserved end residues are part of each CDR3. Each record gives: clone size, D gene, J gene, V gene, CDR3 protein, CDR3 DNA. The D gene is left open where the match is weak. Clone size, where shown, is once, few, many, or a class for clones that have expanded.

NA,NA,TRBJ2-7,TRBV28,CASSFSAGLPYEQYF,TGTGCCAGCAGTTTCTCTGCGGGGCTACCTTACGAGCAGTACTTC
NA,TRBD1,TRBJ1-6,TRBV6-6,CASRPRTGKNSPLHF,TGTGCCAGCAGACCTCGGACAGGGAAGAATTCACCCCTCCACTTT
NA,NA,TRBJ2-3,TRBV29-1,CSVNRDTTSTDTQYF,TGCAGCGTGAACCGGGACACAACTAGCACAGATACGCAGTATTTT
NA,NA,TRBJ1-5,TRBV21-1,CASSPTGNGLYSNQPQHF,TGTGCCAGCAGTCCGACAGGCAACGGCCTATATAGCAATCAGCCCCAGCATTTT
NA,NA,TRBJ2-1,TRBV9,CASSVGTRLWDEQFF,TGTGCCAGCAGCGTAGGGACTCGCCTCTGGGATGAGCAGTTCTTC
NA,TRBD2,TRBJ2-2,TRBV2,CASKRLAGAIGELFF,TGTGCCAGCAAGCGACTAGCGGGAGCTATCGGGGAGCTGTTTTTT
NA,NA,TRBJ1-4,TRBV7-6,CASSSTPATNEKLFF,TGTGCCAGCAGCTCCACCCCGGCAACTAATGAAAAACTGTTTTTT
NA,NA,TRBJ2-5,TRBV7-9,CASSLSGFGETQYF,TGTGCCAGCAGCTTGTCCGGGTTTGGAGAGACCCAGTACTTC
NA,NA,TRBJ1-5,TRBV19,CASRTAHNQPQHF,TGTGCCAGTAGAACAGCCCACAATCAGCCCCAGCATTTT
NA,TRBD1,TRBJ2-3,TRBV27,CASSSGTGALGGDTQYF,TGTGCCAGCAGTTCCGGGACAGGGGCTTTGGGAGGGGATACGCAGTATTTT
NA,NA,TRBJ2-3,TRBV5-1,CASSLAGTDTQYF,TGCGCCAGCAGCTTGGCCGGGACAGATACGCAGTATTTT
few,TRBD1,TRBJ2-1,TRBV7-3,CASSLAGTGGLDEQFF,TGTGCCAGCAGCTTAGCTGGGACAGGGGGTTTAGATGAGCAGTTCTTC
few,TRBD2,TRBJ2-1,TRBV6-2/TRBV6-3,CASSYTSGSRSEQFF,TGTGCCAGCAGTTACACTAGCGGGAGTAGGAGTGAGCAGTTCTTC
NA,TRBD1,TRBJ1-4,TRBV28,CASGWTGATNEKLFF,TGTGCCAGCGGATGGACAGGGGCAACTAATGAAAAACTGTTTTTT
NA,TRBD2,TRBJ2-3,TRBV7-2,CASSSLARASTDTQYF,TGTGCCAGCAGCTCACTAGCGCGTGCTAGCACAGATACGCAGTATTTT
NA,NA,TRBJ2-3,TRBV10-3,CAISTAGGGGTDTQYF,TGTGCCATCAGTACCGCAGGGGGAGGCGGCACAGATACGCAGTATTTT
few,NA,TRBJ1-5,TRBV18,CASGEGIQPQHF,TGTGCCAGCGGGGAGGGAATTCAGCCCCAGCATTTT
NA,TRBD1,TRBJ1-2,TRBV19,CASSRDRNYGYTF,TGTGCCAGTAGTAGGGACAGGAACTATGGCTACACCTTC
NA,TRBD1,TRBJ2-7,TRBV15,CATSNTRGLDEQYF,TGTGCCACCAGCAACACCAGGGGGCTAGACGAGCAGTACTTC
NA,NA,TRBJ1-1,TRBV18,CASSERGPSINTEAFF,TGTGCCAGCTCGGAGCGGGGGCCGAGCATAAACACTGAAGCTTTCTTT
NA,NA,TRBJ1-5,TRBV10-3,CAISDRGGGNQPQHF,TGTGCCATCAGTGACAGGGGAGGGGGCAATCAGCCCCAGCATTTT
NA,NA,TRBJ1-1,TRBV9,CASSVVDRKTEAFF,TGTGCCAGCAGCGTAGTCGACAGGAAAACTGAAGCTTTCTTT
once,NA,TRBJ1-1,TRBV18,CASSETELTEAFF,TGTGCCAGCTCAGAGACAGAATTGACTGAAGCTTTCTTT
NA,TRBD2,TRBJ2-7,TRBV2,CASSMGLAAETYEQYF,TGTGCCAGCAGTATGGGACTAGCGGCGGAGACCTACGAGCAGTACTTC
NA,NA,TRBJ2-7,TRBV30,CAWARDTSYEQYF,TGTGCCTGGGCCCGGGACACATCCTACGAGCAGTACTTC
few,TRBD1,TRBJ1-2,TRBV30,CAWNEGRSQGSHGYTF,TGTGCCTGGAACGAGGGCCGGTCACAGGGGTCCCATGGCTACACCTTC
NA,TRBD1,TRBJ2-1,TRBV28,CASRLGQGKTYNEQFF,TGTGCCAGCAGATTAGGACAGGGCAAGACCTACAATGAGCAGTTCTTC
NA,TRBD1,TRBJ2-7,TRBV27,CASRRQGQGYEQYF,TGTGCCAGCAGGCGGCAGGGACAGGGGTACGAGCAGTACTTC
NA,NA,TRBJ2-3,TRBV4-1,CASSHVSGGRTDTQYF,TGCGCCAGCAGCCATGTTTCTGGGGGCCGCACAGATACGCAGTATTTT
NA,NA,TRBJ2-1,TRBV7-9,CASSFRAPYNEQFF,TGTGCCAGCAGCTTCAGGGCTCCCTACAATGAGCAGTTCTTC
NA,TRBD1,TRBJ2-5,TRBV10-3,CAISGDSQETQYF,TGTGCCATCAGTGGGGACAGTCAAGAGACCCAGTACTTC
NA,NA,TRBJ1-1,TRBV5-1,CASSRGGSMGTEAFF,TGCGCCAGCAGCAGAGGGGGATCGATGGGCACTGAAGCTTTCTTT
NA,NA,TRBJ1-5,TRBV7-8,CASSWGEGNQPQHF,TGTGCCAGCAGCTGGGGGGAGGGCAATCAGCCCCAGCATTTT
NA,NA,TRBJ1-6,TRBV4-3,CASSQEQGYNSPLHF,TGCGCCAGCAGCCAAGAACAGGGTTACAATTCACCCCTCCACTTT
NA,NA,TRBJ2-1,TRBV27,CASSLSSLGVNEQFF,TGTGCCAGCAGTTTATCTAGTCTAGGGGTAAATGAGCAGTTCTTC
NA,NA,TRBJ2-1,TRBV6-4,CASSSQGGNEQFF,TGTGCCAGCAGCTCTCAGGGGGGAAATGAGCAGTTCTTC
NA,NA,TRBJ2-3,TRBV24-1,CATSDLTGITDTQYF,TGTGCCACCAGTGATTTGACAGGGATCACAGATACGCAGTATTTT
NA,TRBD1,TRBJ1-1,TRBV28,CASSSDRVMNTEAFF,TGTGCCAGCAGCTCTGACAGGGTAATGAACACTGAAGCTTTCTTT
once,TRBD1,TRBJ2-7,TRBV30,CAWSPGGQLYEQYF,TGTGCCTGGAGCCCAGGGGGACAGCTATACGAGCAGTACTTC
once,NA,TRBJ2-2,TRBV4-2,CASSLRAETNTGELFF,TGTGCCAGCAGCCTTAGAGCGGAAACGAACACCGGGGAGCTGTTTTTT
NA,TRBD2,TRBJ2-3,TRBV7-9,CASSSRAGGITDTQYF,TGTGCCAGCAGCTCGCGAGCGGGAGGCATCACAGATACGCAGTATTTT
NA,TRBD1,TRBJ1-1,TRBV29-1,CSAGTGDNTEAFF,TGCAGCGCCGGGACAGGGGATAACACTGAAGCTTTCTTT
NA,TRBD2,TRBJ2-1,TRBV30,CAWSDLTSGSGNEQFF,TGTGCCTGGAGCGACCTGACTAGCGGGAGTGGAAATGAGCAGTTCTTC
NA,TRBD2,TRBJ2-3,TRBV2,CASSLGLASDTQYF,TGTGCCAGCAGTTTAGGACTAGCATCAGATACGCAGTATTTT
few,NA,TRBJ2-7,TRBV2,CASITDTSYEQYF,TGTGCCAGCATCACGGACACATCCTACGAGCAGTACTTC
NA,NA,TRBJ2-3,TRBV5-1,CASSSSEARSTDTQYF,TGCGCCAGCAGTAGTTCCGAGGCCCGATCCACAGATACGCAGTATTTT
NA,TRBD2,TRBJ2-1,TRBV4-3,CASSQETSGSNEQFF,TGCGCCAGCAGCCAAGAGACTAGCGGGAGTAATGAGCAGTTCTTC
NA,NA,TRBJ1-1,TRBV5-1,CASSLSGVLTEAFF,TGCGCCAGCAGCTTGTCAGGGGTCCTCACTGAAGCTTTCTTT
NA,TRBD2,TRBJ2-2,TRBV3-1/TRBV3-2,CASTREGASGVRGELFF,TGTGCCAGCACCCGGGAGGGGGCTAGCGGGGTCCGAGGGGAGCTGTTTTTT
NA,TRBD2,TRBJ2-2,TRBV18,CASSPQLAANTGELFF,TGTGCCAGCTCACCACAGCTAGCGGCAAACACCGGGGAGCTGTTTTTT
NA,NA,TRBJ1-1,TRBV5-4,CASSPGGLSEAFF,TGTGCCAGCAGCCCCGGGGGGTTGTCGGAAGCTTTCTTT
NA,NA,TRBJ1-1,TRBV7-9,CASSLGGGSIKAFF,TGTGCCAGCAGCTTAGGCGGGGGCAGTATTAAAGCTTTCTTT
NA,TRBD2,TRBJ2-1,TRBV9,CASSASIQTSAEQFF,TGTGCCAGCAGCGCCTCAATCCAGACTAGCGCTGAGCAGTTCTTC
NA,NA,TRBJ1-2,TRBV20-1,CRPQGYTF,TGCCGTCCCCAGGGCTACACCTTC
NA,TRBD1,TRBJ1-3,TRBV28,CASINRGRRGNTIYF,TGTGCCAGCATTAACAGGGGTCGACGGGGAAACACCATATATTTT
NA,NA,TRBJ2-7,TRBV6-1,CASSERGASHEQYF,TGTGCCAGCAGTGAGCGGGGCGCGTCCCACGAGCAGTACTTC
NA,NA,TRBJ1-1,TRBV30,CAGARNTEAFF,TGTGCCGGAGCCCGGAACACTGAAGCTTTCTTT